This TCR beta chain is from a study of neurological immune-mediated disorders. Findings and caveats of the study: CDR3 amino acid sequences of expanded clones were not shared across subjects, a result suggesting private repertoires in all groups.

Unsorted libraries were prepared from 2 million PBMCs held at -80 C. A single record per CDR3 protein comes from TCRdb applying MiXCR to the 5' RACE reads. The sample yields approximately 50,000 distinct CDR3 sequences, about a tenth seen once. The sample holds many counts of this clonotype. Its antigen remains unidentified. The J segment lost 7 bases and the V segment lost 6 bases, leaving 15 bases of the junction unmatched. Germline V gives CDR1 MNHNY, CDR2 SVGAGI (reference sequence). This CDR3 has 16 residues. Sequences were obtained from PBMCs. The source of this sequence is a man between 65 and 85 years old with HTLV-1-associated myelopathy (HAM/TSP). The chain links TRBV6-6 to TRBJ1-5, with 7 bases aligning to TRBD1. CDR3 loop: CASSPLTGDGSQPQHF. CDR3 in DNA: TGTGCCAGCAGCCCTCTCACAGGGGACGGCTCCCAGCCCCAGCATTTT.